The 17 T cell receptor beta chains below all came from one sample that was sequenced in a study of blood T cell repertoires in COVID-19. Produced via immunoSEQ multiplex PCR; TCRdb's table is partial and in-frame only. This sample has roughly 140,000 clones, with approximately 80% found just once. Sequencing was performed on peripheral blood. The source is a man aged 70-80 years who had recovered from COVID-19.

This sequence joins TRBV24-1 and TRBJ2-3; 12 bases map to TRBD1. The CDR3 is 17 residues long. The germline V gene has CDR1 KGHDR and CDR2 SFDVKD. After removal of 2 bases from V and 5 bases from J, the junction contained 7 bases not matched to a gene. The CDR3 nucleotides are TGTGCCACCAGTGATTCGGGACAGGGGGCCCTTAGAGATACGCAGTATTTT. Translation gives CATSDSGQGALRDTQYF.

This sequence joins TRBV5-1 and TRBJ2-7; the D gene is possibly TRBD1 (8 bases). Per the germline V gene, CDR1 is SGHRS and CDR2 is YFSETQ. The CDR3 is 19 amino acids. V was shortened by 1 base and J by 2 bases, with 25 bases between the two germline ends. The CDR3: CASSLPGGLSATGAYEQYF. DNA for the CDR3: TGCGCCAGCAGCTTGCCGGGAGGACTCTCCGCGACAGGGGCCTACGAGCAGTACTTC.

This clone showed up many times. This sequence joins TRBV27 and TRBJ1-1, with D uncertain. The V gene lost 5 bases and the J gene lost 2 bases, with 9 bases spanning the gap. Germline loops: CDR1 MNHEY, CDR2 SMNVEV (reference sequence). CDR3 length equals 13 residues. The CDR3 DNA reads TGTGCCAGCAGTGGGAGGTTCAACACTGAAGCTTTCTTT. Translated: CASSGRFNTEAFF.

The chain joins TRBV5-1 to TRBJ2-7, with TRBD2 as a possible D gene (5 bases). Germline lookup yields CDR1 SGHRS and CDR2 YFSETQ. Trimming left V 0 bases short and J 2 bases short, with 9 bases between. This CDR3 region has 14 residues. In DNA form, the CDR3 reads TGCGCCAGCAGCTTGGGTAGCGTAGCCTACGAGCAGTACTTC. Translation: CASSLGSVAYEQYF.

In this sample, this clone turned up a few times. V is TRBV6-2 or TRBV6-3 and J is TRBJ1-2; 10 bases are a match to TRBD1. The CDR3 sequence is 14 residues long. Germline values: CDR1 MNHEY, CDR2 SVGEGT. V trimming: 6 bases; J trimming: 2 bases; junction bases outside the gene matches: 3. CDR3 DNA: TGTGCCAGCAGCGACAGGGGGCCCAACTATGGCTACACCTTC. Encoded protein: CASSDRGPNYGYTF.

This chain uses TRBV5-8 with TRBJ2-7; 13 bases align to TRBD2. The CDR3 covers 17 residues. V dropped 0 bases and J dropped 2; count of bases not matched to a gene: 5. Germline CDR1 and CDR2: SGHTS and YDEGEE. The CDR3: CASSLEKGTSGTYEQYF. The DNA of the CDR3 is TGTGCCAGCAGCTTGGAAAAAGGGACTAGCGGGACCTACGAGCAGTACTTC. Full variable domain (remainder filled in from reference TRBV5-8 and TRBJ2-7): EAGVTQSPTHLIKTRGQQATLRCSPISGHTSVYWYQQALGLGLQFLLWYDEGEERNRGNFPPRFSGRQFPNYSSELNVNALELEDSALYLCASSLEKGTSGTYEQYFGPGTRLTVT.

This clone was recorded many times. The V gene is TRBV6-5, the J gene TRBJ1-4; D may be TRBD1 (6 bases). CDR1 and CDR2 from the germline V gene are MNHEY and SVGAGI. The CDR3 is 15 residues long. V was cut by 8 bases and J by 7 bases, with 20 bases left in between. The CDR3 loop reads CASSEKDRHREKLFF. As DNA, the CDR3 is TGTGCCAGCTCAGAGAAAGACAGGCACCGTGAAAAACTGTTTTTT.

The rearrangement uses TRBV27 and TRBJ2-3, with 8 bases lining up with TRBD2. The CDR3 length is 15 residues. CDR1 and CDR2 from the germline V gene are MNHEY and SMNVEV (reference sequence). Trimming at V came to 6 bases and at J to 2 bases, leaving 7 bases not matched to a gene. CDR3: CASRLSGIHTDTQYF. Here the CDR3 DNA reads TGTGCCAGCAGGCTTAGCGGGATCCACACAGATACGCAGTATTTT.

The CDR3 nucleotides are TGTGCCAGCAGCTTAGGCGGGGAAGCGAGATATCAGCCCCAGCATTTT. Its protein product is CASSLGGEARYQPQHF. The chain uses TRBV7-2 and TRBJ1-5, with no clear D. With 1 base removed from V and 5 bases from J, the gap between germline ends came to 15 bases. This CDR3 is built from 16 residues. Germline CDR1 and CDR2: SGHTA and FQGNSA. Together with reference TRBV7-2 and TRBJ1-5, the CDR3 gives the full variable domain: GAGVSQSPSNKVTEKGKDVELRCDPISGHTALYWYRQSLGQGLEFLIYFQGNSAPDKSGLPSDRFSAERTGGSVSTLTIQRTQQEDSAVYLCASSLGGEARYQPQHFGDGTRLSIL.

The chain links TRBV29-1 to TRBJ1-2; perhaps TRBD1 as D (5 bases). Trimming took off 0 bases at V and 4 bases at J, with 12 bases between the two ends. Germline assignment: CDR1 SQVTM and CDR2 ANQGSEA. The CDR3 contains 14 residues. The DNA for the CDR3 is TGCAGCGTTGAAGATCAGGGCTGGGGCTATGGCTACACCTTC. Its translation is CSVEDQGWGYGYTF.

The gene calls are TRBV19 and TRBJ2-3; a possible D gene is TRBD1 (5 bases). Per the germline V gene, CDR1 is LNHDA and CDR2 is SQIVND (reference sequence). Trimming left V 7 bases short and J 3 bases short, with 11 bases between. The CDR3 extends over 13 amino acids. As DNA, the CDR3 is TGTGCCAGTAAAGAAAGGGGAACAGATACGCAGTATTTT. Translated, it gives CASKERGTDTQYF.

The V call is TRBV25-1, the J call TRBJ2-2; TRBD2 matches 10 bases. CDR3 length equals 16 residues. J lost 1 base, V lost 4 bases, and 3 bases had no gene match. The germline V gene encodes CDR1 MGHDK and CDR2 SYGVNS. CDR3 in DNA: TGTGCCAGCAGTGGCACTAGCGGGGAGAACACCGGGGAGCTGTTTTTT. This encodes CASSGTSGENTGELFF.

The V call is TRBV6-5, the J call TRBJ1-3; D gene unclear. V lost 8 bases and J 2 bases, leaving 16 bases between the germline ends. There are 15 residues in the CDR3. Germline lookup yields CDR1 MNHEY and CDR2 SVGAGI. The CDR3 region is CASRLSVIPGNTIYF. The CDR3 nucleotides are TGTGCCAGCCGTTTGTCGGTGATTCCTGGAAACACCATATATTTT.

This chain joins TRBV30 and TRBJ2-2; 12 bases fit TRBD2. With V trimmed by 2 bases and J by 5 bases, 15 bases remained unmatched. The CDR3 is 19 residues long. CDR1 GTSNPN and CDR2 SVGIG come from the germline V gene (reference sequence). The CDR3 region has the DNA TGTGCCTGGAGTTACCTTCCCCGACTAGCGGGAGATCGGACCGGGGAGCTGTTTTTT. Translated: CAWSYLPRLAGDRTGELFF.

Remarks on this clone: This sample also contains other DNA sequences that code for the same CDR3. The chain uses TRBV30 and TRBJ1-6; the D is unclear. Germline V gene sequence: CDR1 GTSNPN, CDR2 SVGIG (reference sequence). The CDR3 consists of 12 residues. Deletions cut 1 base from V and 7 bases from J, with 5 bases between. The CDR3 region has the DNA TGTGCCTGGAGTGCGGGGAATTCACCCCTCCACTTT. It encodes CAWSAGNSPLHF.

CDR3 DNA sequence: TGTGCCAGCTCACCCGACAGGGGATATTCACCCCTCCACTTT. This encodes CASSPDRGYSPLHF. The rearrangement joins TRBV18 to TRBJ1-6, with 8 bases that match TRBD1. The CDR3 extends over 14 amino acids. The ends lost 3 bases at V and 8 bases at J; junction bases unmatched: 3. Germline CDR1 is KGHSH and CDR2 is LQKENI.

CDR3 sequence reads: CAISESTGVDEQYF. The CDR3 DNA sequence: TGTGCCATCAGTGAGTCGACAGGGGTCGACGAGCAGTACTTC. The rearrangement uses TRBV10-3 and TRBJ2-7; TRBD1 aligns across 8 bases. After removal of 0 bases from V and 5 bases from J, the junction contained 3 bases not matched to a gene. The CDR3 spans 14 residues. CDR1 is ENHRY and CDR2 is SYGVKD in the germline V gene.